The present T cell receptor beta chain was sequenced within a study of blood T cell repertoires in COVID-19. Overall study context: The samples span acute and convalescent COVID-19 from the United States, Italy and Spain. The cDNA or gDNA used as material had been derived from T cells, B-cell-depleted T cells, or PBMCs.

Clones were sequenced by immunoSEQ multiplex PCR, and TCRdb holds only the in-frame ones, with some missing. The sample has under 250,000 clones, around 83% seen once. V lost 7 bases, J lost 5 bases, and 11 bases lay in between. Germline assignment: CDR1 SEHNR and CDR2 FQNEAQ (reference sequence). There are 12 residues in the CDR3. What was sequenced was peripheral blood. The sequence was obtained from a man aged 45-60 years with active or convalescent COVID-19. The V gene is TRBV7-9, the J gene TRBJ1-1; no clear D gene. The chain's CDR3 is CASTLGGTEAFF. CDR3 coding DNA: TGTGCCAGCACTTTGGGAGGGACTGAAGCTTTCTTT.